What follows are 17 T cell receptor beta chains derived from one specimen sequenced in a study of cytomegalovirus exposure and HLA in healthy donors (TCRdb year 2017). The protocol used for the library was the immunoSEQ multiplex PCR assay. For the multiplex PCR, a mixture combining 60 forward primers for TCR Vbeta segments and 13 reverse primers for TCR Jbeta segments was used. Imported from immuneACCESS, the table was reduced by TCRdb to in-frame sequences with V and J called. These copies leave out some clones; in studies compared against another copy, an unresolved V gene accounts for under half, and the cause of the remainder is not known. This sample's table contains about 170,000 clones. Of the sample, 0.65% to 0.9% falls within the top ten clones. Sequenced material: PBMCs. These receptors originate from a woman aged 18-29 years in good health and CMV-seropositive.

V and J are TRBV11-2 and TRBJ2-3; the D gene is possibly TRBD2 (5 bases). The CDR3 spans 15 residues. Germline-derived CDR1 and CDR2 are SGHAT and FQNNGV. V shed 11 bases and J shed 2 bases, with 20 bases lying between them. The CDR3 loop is CASNGGRVSTDTQYF. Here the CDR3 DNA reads TGTGCCTCAAACGGAGGCCGGGTCTCCACAGATACGCAGTATTTT.

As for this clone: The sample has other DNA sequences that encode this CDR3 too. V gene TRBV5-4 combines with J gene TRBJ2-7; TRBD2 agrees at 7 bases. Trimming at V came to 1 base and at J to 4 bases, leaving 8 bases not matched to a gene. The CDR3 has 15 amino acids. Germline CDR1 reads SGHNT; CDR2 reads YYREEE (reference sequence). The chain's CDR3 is CASSLRAGAGYEQYF. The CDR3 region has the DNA TGTGCCAGCAGCTTGAGGGCGGGAGCCGGATACGAGCAGTACTTC. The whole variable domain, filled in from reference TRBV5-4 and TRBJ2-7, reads ETGVTQSPTHLIKTRGQQVTLRCSSQSGHNTVSWYQQALGQGPQFIFQYYREEENGRGNFPPRFSGLQFPNYSSELNVNALELDDSALYLCASSLRAGAGYEQYFGPGTRLTVT.

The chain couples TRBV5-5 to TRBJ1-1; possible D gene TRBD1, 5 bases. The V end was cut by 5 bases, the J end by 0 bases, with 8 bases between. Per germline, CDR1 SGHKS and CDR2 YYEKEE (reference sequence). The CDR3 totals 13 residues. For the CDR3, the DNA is TGTGCCAGCAGACGGGACTTGAACACTGAAGCTTTCTTT. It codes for CASRRDLNTEAFF.

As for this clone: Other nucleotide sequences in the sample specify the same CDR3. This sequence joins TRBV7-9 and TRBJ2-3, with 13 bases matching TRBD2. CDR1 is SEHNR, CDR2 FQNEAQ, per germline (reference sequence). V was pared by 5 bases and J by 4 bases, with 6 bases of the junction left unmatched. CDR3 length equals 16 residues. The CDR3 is CASSPRLAGGADTQYF. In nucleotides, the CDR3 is TGTGCCAGCAGCCCCCGACTAGCGGGAGGTGCAGATACGCAGTATTTT. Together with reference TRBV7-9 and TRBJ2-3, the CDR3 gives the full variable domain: DTGVSQNPRHKITKRGQNVTFRCDPISEHNRLYWYRQTLGQGPEFLTYFQNEAQLEKSRLLSDRFSAERPKGSFSTLEIQRTEQGDSAMYLCASSPRLAGGADTQYFGPGTRLTVL.

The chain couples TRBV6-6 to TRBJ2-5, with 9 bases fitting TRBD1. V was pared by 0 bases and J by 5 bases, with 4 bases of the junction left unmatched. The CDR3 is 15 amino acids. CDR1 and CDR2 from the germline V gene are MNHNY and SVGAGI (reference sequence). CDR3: CASSYSQGARETQYF. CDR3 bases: TGTGCCAGCAGTTACTCACAGGGGGCGAGGGAGACCCAGTACTTC.

The CDR3, as DNA: TGTGCCAGCAGCCCTGAACCGGGACTAGCGAACACCGGGGAGCTGTTTTTT. Translating gives CASSPEPGLANTGELFF. The chain is built from TRBV7-2 and TRBJ2-2, with 8 bases fitting TRBD2. The length of the CDR3 is 17 residues. Germline lookup yields CDR1 SGHTA and CDR2 FQGNSA. V was pared by 5 bases and J by 0 bases, with 8 bases of the junction left unmatched.

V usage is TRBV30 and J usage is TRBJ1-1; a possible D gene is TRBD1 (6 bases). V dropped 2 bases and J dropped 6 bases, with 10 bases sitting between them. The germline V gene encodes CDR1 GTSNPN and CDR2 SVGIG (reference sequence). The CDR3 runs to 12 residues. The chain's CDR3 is CAWSTQGSEAFF. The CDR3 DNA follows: TGTGCCTGGAGTACACAGGGATCTGAAGCTTTCTTT. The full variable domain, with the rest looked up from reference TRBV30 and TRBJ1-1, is SQTIHQWPATLVQPVGSPLSLECTVEGTSNPNLYWYRQAAGRGLQLLFYSVGIGQISSEVPQNLSASRPQDRQFILSSKKLLLSDSGFYLCAWSTQGSEAFFGQGTRLTVV.

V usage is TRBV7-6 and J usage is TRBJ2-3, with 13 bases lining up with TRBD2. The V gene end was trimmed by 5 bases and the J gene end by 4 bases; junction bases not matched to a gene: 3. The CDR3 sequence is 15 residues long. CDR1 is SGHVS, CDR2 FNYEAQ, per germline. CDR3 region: CASSQTSGRSDTQYF. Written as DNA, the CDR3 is TGTGCCAGCAGCCAGACTAGCGGGAGGTCAGATACGCAGTATTTT.

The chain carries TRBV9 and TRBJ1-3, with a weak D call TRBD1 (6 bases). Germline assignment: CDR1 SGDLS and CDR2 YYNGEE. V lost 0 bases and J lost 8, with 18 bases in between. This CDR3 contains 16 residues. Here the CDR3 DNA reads TGTGCCAGCAGCGTAGCGCGGGGGGCAGGTGGCGACACCATATATTTT. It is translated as CASSVARGAGGDTIYF.

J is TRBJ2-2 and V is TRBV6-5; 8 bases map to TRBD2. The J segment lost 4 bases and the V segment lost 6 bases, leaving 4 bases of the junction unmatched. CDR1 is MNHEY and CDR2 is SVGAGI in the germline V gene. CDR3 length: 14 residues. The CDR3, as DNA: TGTGCCAGCAGCCGCGGGGGGATCACCGGGGAGCTGTTTTTT. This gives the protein CASSRGGITGELFF.

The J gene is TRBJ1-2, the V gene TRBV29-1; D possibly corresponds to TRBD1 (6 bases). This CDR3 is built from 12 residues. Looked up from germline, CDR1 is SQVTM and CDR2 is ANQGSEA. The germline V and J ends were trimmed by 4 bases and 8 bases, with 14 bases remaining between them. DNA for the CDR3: TGCAGCGTTGGTAACAGGGATGGAGGCTACACCTTC. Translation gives CSVGNRDGGYTF.

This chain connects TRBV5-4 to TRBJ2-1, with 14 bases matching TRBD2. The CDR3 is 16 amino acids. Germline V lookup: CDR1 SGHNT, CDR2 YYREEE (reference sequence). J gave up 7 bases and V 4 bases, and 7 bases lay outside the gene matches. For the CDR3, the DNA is TGTGCCAGCAGCCGAGGGGGACTAGCGGGAGCAAATGAGCAGTTCTTC. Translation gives CASSRGGLAGANEQFF.

The CDR3 sequence: CASSFIPDRGAGELFF. Here the CDR3 DNA reads TGTGCCAGCAGCTTCATACCCGACAGGGGGGCCGGGGAGCTGTTTTTT. The V and J genes are TRBV27 and TRBJ2-2; 9 nucleotides agree with TRBD1. J was trimmed by 6 bases and V by 6 bases; bases with no gene match: 11. The CDR3 has 16 residues. Germline V gene lookup returns CDR1 MNHEY and CDR2 SMNVEV (reference sequence).

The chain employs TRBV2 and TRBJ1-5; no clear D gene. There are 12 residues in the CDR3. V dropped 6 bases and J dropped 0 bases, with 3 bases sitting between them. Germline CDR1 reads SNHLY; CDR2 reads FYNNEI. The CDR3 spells CASRHSNQPQHF. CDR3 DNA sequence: TGTGCCAGCAGACATAGCAATCAGCCCCAGCATTTT.

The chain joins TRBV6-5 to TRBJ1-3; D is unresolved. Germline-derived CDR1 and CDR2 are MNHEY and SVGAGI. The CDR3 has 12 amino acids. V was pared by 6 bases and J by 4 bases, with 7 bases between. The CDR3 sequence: CASRASGNTIYF. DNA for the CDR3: TGTGCCAGCAGGGCTTCAGGAAACACCATATATTTT.

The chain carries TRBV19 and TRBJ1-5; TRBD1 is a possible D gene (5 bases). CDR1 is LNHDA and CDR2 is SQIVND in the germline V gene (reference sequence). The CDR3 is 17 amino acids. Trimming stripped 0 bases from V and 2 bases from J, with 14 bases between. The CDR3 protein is CASSIDRGREGNQPQHF. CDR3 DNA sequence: TGTGCCAGTAGTATAGATCGGGGCAGGGAGGGCAATCAGCCCCAGCATTTT.

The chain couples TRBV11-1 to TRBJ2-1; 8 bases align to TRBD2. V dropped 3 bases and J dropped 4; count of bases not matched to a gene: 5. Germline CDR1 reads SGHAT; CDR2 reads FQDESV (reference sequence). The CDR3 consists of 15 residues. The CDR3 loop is CASSFGLAGYNEQFF. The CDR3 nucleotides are TGTGCCAGCAGCTTCGGACTAGCCGGATACAATGAGCAGTTCTTC.